This is a list of T cell receptor beta chains from one sample in a study of T-cell reconstitution after alpha-beta-depleted transplantation in children. TCRdb reprocessed the PCR reads with MiXCR, giving one entry per CDR3 protein. The sample includes around 400,000 distinct CDR3 sequences, about 11% of them seen just once. Sequencing used PBMCs from the stem cell graft donor, obtained from the stem cell graft. These receptors came from a human donor who donated a stem cell graft to a child with acute myeloid leukemia. CDR3s include the opening cysteine and the closing phenylalanine or tryptophan. Clone size appears in some rows only: once, few, many, or a class for an expanded clone.

CDR3aa: CASSFRGQGALETQYF
j_gene: TRBJ2-5
abundance: -
v_gene: TRBV7-3

CDR3aa: CASSLAGGPLHF
j_gene: TRBJ1-6
abundance: few
v_gene: TRBV12-3/TRBV12-4

CDR3aa: CSATRQGLTKNIQYF
j_gene: TRBJ2-4
abundance: few
v_gene: TRBV20-1

CDR3aa: CASSAQNQETQYF
j_gene: TRBJ2-5
abundance: many
v_gene: TRBV9

CDR3aa: CSARERAKNIQYF
j_gene: TRBJ2-4
abundance: few
v_gene: TRBV20-1

CDR3aa: CATSDSDPDKNIQYF
j_gene: TRBJ2-4
abundance: -
v_gene: TRBV24-1

CDR3aa: CAWTTSGGEDTGELFF
j_gene: TRBJ2-2
abundance: -
v_gene: TRBV30

CDR3aa: CASSGQGASSGREGEQFF
j_gene: TRBJ2-1
abundance: few
v_gene: TRBV11-1

CDR3aa: CASSRRPAGELFF
j_gene: TRBJ2-2
abundance: -
v_gene: TRBV6-1

CDR3aa: CASRLLPGTPQNTIYF
j_gene: TRBJ1-3
abundance: few
v_gene: TRBV4-1

CDR3aa: CASSWGRRYEKLFF
j_gene: TRBJ1-4
abundance: -
v_gene: TRBV6-2/TRBV6-3

CDR3aa: CSVDHYSGANVLTF
j_gene: TRBJ2-6
abundance: -
v_gene: TRBV29-1

CDR3aa: CASTLPRPGTASGELFF
j_gene: TRBJ2-2
abundance: many
v_gene: TRBV12-3/TRBV12-4

CDR3aa: CASSSGTGDPLKDGYTF
j_gene: TRBJ1-2
abundance: -
v_gene: TRBV5-1

CDR3aa: CASSYSLSKNIQYF
j_gene: TRBJ2-4
abundance: -
v_gene: TRBV27

CDR3aa: CSAPPGGYGYTF
j_gene: TRBJ1-2
abundance: few
v_gene: TRBV20-1

CDR3aa: CSANGAETNVLTF
j_gene: TRBJ2-6
abundance: few
v_gene: TRBV20-1

CDR3aa: CASSPSGGVNEQFF
j_gene: TRBJ2-1
abundance: -
v_gene: TRBV9

CDR3aa: CASSPQGQSNEQFF
j_gene: TRBJ2-1
abundance: few
v_gene: TRBV18

CDR3aa: CASSQDRRGPYEQYF
j_gene: TRBJ2-7
abundance: few
v_gene: TRBV3-1

CDR3aa: CASSQAGLAQETQYF
j_gene: TRBJ2-5
abundance: many
v_gene: TRBV3-1

CDR3aa: CASSYAGGNEQFF
j_gene: TRBJ2-1
abundance: -
v_gene: TRBV6-2/TRBV6-3

CDR3aa: CASSPRALLDEQYF
j_gene: TRBJ2-7
abundance: many
v_gene: TRBV7-6

CDR3aa: CASTQGRSNQPQHF
j_gene: TRBJ1-5
abundance: few
v_gene: TRBV12-3/TRBV12-4

CDR3aa: CASSYSKGREPTFYNEQFF
j_gene: TRBJ2-1
abundance: -
v_gene: TRBV6-5

CDR3aa: CASRLGQGRNEQFF
j_gene: TRBJ2-1
abundance: few
v_gene: TRBV3-1

CDR3aa: CASSVQATNTGELFF
j_gene: TRBJ2-2
abundance: few
v_gene: TRBV9

CDR3aa: CASSQDLQGQPYEQYF
j_gene: TRBJ2-7
abundance: few
v_gene: TRBV4-3

CDR3aa: CASSYSGDTGELFF
j_gene: TRBJ2-2
abundance: -
v_gene: TRBV6-5

CDR3aa: CASSLDLAGIYDSGNTIYF
j_gene: TRBJ1-3
abundance: few
v_gene: TRBV5-1

CDR3aa: CASSRDSAAHYEQYF
j_gene: TRBJ2-7
abundance: few
v_gene: TRBV7-9

CDR3aa: CASSHDRGDYGYTF
j_gene: TRBJ1-2
abundance: -
v_gene: TRBV12-3/TRBV12-4

CDR3aa: CASSFPGQGNQQYF
j_gene: TRBJ2-7
abundance: many
v_gene: TRBV5-6

CDR3aa: CASRDEYSLFSGELFF
j_gene: TRBJ2-2
abundance: few
v_gene: TRBV6-2/TRBV6-3

CDR3aa: CASSESLAGPRLTQYF
j_gene: TRBJ2-3
abundance: -
v_gene: TRBV9

CDR3aa: CASSPAASSGFNEQFF
j_gene: TRBJ2-1
abundance: few
v_gene: TRBV7-2

CDR3aa: CASSPGQSSYEQYF
j_gene: TRBJ2-7
abundance: many
v_gene: TRBV18

CDR3aa: CSARGPPPSGSSAYEQYF
j_gene: TRBJ2-7
abundance: -
v_gene: TRBV20-1

CDR3aa: CSARVMGQGKAGELFF
j_gene: TRBJ2-2
abundance: -
v_gene: TRBV20-1

CDR3aa: CASSQLTGTTNTGELFF
j_gene: TRBJ2-2
abundance: few
v_gene: TRBV4-1

CDR3aa: CASSLARLAITGELFF
j_gene: TRBJ2-2
abundance: -
v_gene: TRBV7-2

CDR3aa: CASKGGRDSYTQYF
j_gene: TRBJ2-3
abundance: -
v_gene: TRBV6-1

CDR3aa: CASSEAAGRRETQYF
j_gene: TRBJ2-5
abundance: -
v_gene: TRBV6-1

CDR3aa: CSDSGSETQYF
j_gene: TRBJ2-5
abundance: many
v_gene: TRBV29-1

CDR3aa: CAWSINIIYGYTF
j_gene: TRBJ1-2
abundance: -
v_gene: TRBV30

CDR3aa: CASSEGLAGSDTQYF
j_gene: TRBJ2-3
abundance: few
v_gene: TRBV10-2

CDR3aa: CSARDSRTRSNQPQHF
j_gene: TRBJ1-5
abundance: few
v_gene: TRBV20-1

CDR3aa: CASSRLAVQETQYF
j_gene: TRBJ2-5
abundance: many
v_gene: TRBV18

CDR3aa: CASSLAESKNIQYF
j_gene: TRBJ2-4
abundance: many
v_gene: TRBV5-6

CDR3aa: CASSDPRGQGGEKLFF
j_gene: TRBJ1-4
abundance: -
v_gene: TRBV7-9

CDR3aa: CSVDRGVGLTNYGYTF
j_gene: TRBJ1-2
abundance: -
v_gene: TRBV29-1

CDR3aa: CSVRTLDTEAFF
j_gene: TRBJ1-1
abundance: few
v_gene: TRBV20-1

CDR3aa: CASSLVPSESYNEQFF
j_gene: TRBJ2-1
abundance: many
v_gene: TRBV7-8

CDR3aa: CASSEPRLAGGLNEQFF
j_gene: TRBJ2-1
abundance: -
v_gene: TRBV6-2/TRBV6-3

CDR3aa: CASSFQGPRTSAFF
j_gene: TRBJ1-1
abundance: many
v_gene: TRBV5-1

CDR3aa: CASSRSGRENTQYF
j_gene: TRBJ2-3
abundance: many
v_gene: TRBV7-2

CDR3aa: CSARGSGRIPYNEQFF
j_gene: TRBJ2-1
abundance: -
v_gene: TRBV20-1